This entry is about one T cell receptor (beta chain). Its antigen remains unidentified. Trimming removed 7 bases from V and 6 bases from J, with 12 bases in between. CDR1 SQVTM and CDR2 ANQGSEA come from the germline V gene. There are 12 residues in the CDR3. The source of the sample is a study of CD8 T cells in Susac syndrome. Findings of the study overall: An acknowledgment was made by the study that its TCR sequencing and HLA analysis involved relatively few individuals.

With random hexamers, reverse transcription was performed on about 0.5 to 1 ug of RNA. TCRdb reprocessed the immunoSEQ multiplex PCR reads via MiXCR and lists one record per CDR3 protein. The sample consists of fewer than 200,000 distinct CDR3 sequences, over 85% of them appearing once. TCR beta was sequenced from blood CD8+ and CD4+ T cells. Purification of the CD8+ and CD4+ T cells relied on negative isolation, and TEMRA cells underwent FACS enrichment. Specimen: CD4+ T cells from PBMCs. V is TRBV29-1 and J is TRBJ2-2, with D tentatively TRBD1 or TRBD2 (6 bases each). The origin of this receptor is a human donor in good health. CDR3 DNA sequence: TGCAGCGGGAAGGAGGGGGCCGGGGAGCTGTTTTTT. Translating gives CSGKEGAGELFF.